Detailed here is one T cell receptor beta chain. What it recognizes is unknown. This entry belongs to a study of blood T cells in healthy people across ages. The authors extracted at least 5 micrograms of total RNA per sample. There are 15 residues in the CDR3. V dropped 5 bases and J dropped 7 bases, with 20 bases sitting between them. Germline CDR1 SGHRS, CDR2 YFSETQ. Sample-barcoded 5' priming and a J-beta primer mix drove a second PCR of about 7 to 11 cycles. A single record per CDR3 protein comes from TCRdb applying MiXCR to the 5' RACE reads. The table lists roughly 1.9 million distinct CDR3 sequences, approximately 40% of them singletons. Points from the study as a whole: Both naive CD4+ cell counts and diversity were greater in long-lived donors than in aged donors. While age rose, TCR beta diversity per million T cells dropped in a roughly linear way.

This receptor was identified in a human donor in good health. Input material: blood. The gene calls are TRBV5-1 and TRBJ2-3; TRBD2 might be the D (7 bases). CDR3 in amino acids: CASSPEGRGPNTQYF. For the CDR3, the DNA is TGCGCCAGCAGTCCCGAGGGGCGGGGGCCGAATACGCAGTATTTT.